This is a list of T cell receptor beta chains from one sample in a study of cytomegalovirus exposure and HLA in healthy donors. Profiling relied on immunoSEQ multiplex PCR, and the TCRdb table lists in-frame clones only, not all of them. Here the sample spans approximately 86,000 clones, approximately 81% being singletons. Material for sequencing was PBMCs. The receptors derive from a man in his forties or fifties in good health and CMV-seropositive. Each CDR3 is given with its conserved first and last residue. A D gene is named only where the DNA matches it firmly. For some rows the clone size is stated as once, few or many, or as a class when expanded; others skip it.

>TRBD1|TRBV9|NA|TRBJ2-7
CASSAHPRDSSYEQYF
TGTGCCAGCAGCGCCCACCCCCGGGACAGCTCCTACGAGCAGTACTTC
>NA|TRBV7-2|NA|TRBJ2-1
CASSLSSNEQFF
TGTGCCAGCAGCTTATCTTCCAATGAGCAGTTCTTC
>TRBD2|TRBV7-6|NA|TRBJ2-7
CASSVSGSTSEQYF
TGTGCCAGCAGCGTTAGCGGGAGTACGAGCGAGCAGTACTTC
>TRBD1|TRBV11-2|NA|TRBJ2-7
CASSRDRGRQYEQYF
TGTGCCAGCAGCCGCGACAGGGGGCGACAATACGAGCAGTACTTC
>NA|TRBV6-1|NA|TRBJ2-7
CASRTRQLTYEQYF
TGTGCCAGCAGAACCAGACAGCTCACCTACGAGCAGTACTTC
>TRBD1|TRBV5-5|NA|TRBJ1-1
CASSRTGGWNTEAFF
TGTGCCAGCAGCCGGACAGGGGGCTGGAACACTGAAGCTTTCTTT
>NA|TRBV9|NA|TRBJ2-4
CASSVGSQAKNIQYF
TGTGCCAGCAGCGTAGGGTCCCAGGCCAAAAACATTCAGTACTTC
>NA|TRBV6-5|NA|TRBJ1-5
CASSSDWGWNQPQHF
TGTGCCAGCAGTTCGGACTGGGGTTGGAATCAGCCCCAGCATTTT
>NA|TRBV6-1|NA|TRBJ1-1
CASREGNTEAFF
TGTGCCAGCAGAGAGGGTAACACTGAAGCTTTCTTT
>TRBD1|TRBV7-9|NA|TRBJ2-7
CASSQNRDRVYEQYF
TGTGCCAGCAGCCAGAACCGGGACAGGGTCTACGAGCAGTACTTC
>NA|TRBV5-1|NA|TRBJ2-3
CASSLVMADTDTQYF
TGCGCCAGCAGCTTGGTGATGGCGGACACAGATACGCAGTATTTT
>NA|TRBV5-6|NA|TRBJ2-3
CASSLGRVSTDTQYF
TGTGCCAGCAGCTTGGGGAGGGTTAGCACAGATACGCAGTATTTT
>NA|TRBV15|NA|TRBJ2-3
CATSRGQVTDTQYF
TGTGCCACCAGCAGAGGACAGGTCACAGATACGCAGTATTTT
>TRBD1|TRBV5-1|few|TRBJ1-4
CASSLGTGLNEKLFF
TGCGCCAGCAGCCTGGGGACAGGCTTAAATGAAAAACTGTTTTTT
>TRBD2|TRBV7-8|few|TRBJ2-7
CASSLGTSGISYEQYF
TGTGCCAGCAGCTTAGGGACTAGCGGGATTAGCTACGAGCAGTACTTC
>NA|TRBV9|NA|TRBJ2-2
CASSVSGLSALNTGELFF
TGTGCCAGCAGCGTATCAGGGCTTTCAGCCTTGAACACCGGGGAGCTGTTTTTT
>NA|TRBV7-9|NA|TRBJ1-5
CASSFQEGQPQHF
TGTGCCAGCAGCTTTCAGGAGGGGCAGCCCCAGCATTTT
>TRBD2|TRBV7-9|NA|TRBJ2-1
CASKSASGASYNEQFF
TGTGCCAGCAAATCCGCGAGCGGGGCTTCCTACAATGAGCAGTTCTTC
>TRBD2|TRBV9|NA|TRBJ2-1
CASSVGILADDNEQFF
TGTGCCAGCAGCGTAGGTATACTAGCGGATGACAATGAGCAGTTCTTC
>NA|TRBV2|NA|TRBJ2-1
CASRVTSFPVGNEQFF
TGTGCCAGCAGGGTGACTAGTTTCCCAGTGGGCAATGAGCAGTTCTTC
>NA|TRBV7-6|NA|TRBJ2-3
CASSSPNKNTQYF
TGTGCCAGCAGCTCCCCCAACAAGAATACGCAGTATTTT
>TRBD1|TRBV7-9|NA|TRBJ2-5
CASSLDRDRETQYF
TGTGCCAGCAGCTTAGATAGGGACAGAGAGACCCAGTACTTC
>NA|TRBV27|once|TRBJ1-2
CASTIMGGSNYGYTF
TGTGCCAGCACCATAATGGGAGGGTCCAACTATGGCTACACCTTC
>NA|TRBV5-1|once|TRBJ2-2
CASSLEATLGSGELFF
TGCGCCAGCAGCTTGGAGGCGACCCTTGGGAGCGGGGAGCTGTTTTTT
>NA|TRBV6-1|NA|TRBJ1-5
CASSDSGEGQPQHF
TGTGCCAGCAGTGACTCAGGGGAGGGTCAGCCCCAGCATTTT
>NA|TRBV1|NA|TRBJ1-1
CTSSHLIRVKNTEAFF
TGCACCAGCAGCCATCTAATCAGGGTAAAGAACACTGAAGCTTTCTTT
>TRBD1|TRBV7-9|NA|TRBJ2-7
CASSLGEGAREQYF
TGTGCCAGCAGCTTAGGAGAGGGGGCGCGTGAGCAGTACTTC
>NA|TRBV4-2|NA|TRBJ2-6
CASSQEGALSGANVLTF
TGTGCCAGCAGCCAAGAAGGGGCCCTCTCTGGGGCCAACGTCCTGACTTTC
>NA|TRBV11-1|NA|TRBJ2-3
CASKGQTSSTDTQYF
TGTGCCAGCAAAGGACAGACCTCTAGCACAGATACGCAGTATTTT
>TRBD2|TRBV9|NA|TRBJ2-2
CASSVHLGGANTGELFF
TGTGCCAGCAGCGTCCACCTGGGAGGGGCGAACACCGGGGAGCTGTTTTTT
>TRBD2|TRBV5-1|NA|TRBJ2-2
CASSNQLAGVNTGELFF
TGCGCCAGCAGCAACCAACTAGCGGGGGTGAACACCGGGGAGCTGTTTTTT
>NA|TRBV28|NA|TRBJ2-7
CASRPTGTRYEQYF
TGTGCCAGCAGACCGACAGGGACTCGCTACGAGCAGTACTTC
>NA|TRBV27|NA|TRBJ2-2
CASKRAGELFF
TGTGCCAGCAAACGGGCCGGGGAGCTGTTTTTT